This T cell receptor (beta chain) originates from a study of cytomegalovirus exposure and HLA in healthy donors (dated by TCRdb to 2017 to 2019). About the study as a whole: An earlier analysis of approximately 590 of the donors reported more than 250 Gb of sequence data and 117 million unique TCR beta sequences from some 180 million T cells. About 300 gigabases of sequencing data and 70 million to 85 million unique TCR sequences were included in an early release covering 550 to 650 HLA-typed donors. Among the approximately 430 genotyped donors, approximately 82% belonged to the genetic ancestry cluster associated with self-reported Caucasian donors. The study aimed to test whether cataloging public T cell receptors could reveal signatures of past pathogen exposure. The study profiled the T cell repertoires of 500 to 800 subjects by immunosequencing and related them to cytomegalovirus serostatus. In addition to the first cohort of 650 to 750 subjects, a separate validation cohort of approximately 130 different subjects was used. To predict cytomegalovirus infection status, the study combined high-throughput TCR immunosequencing, statistical association of individual TCRs with disease status, and machine learning. A later analysis re-analyzed previously published TCR beta repertoires from approximately 670 donors and added high-resolution HLA genotyping to study TCR occurrence patterns. The later analysis used no new phenotypic data to find candidate immune exposures, relying instead on TCR beta sequences and their occurrence across donors. To decide whether each TCR beta V gene segment behaved as functional or pseudogenic, an earlier analysis of several hundred of the donors relied on high-throughput TCR beta sequencing. Donor age, sex, ethnicity and CMV serostatus were compiled alongside the repertoire data. In a later genetic analysis, genome-wide SNP genotypes for about 55% of the roughly 700 donors were used, and that subset was treated as a discovery cohort. All discovery cohort repertoires had been generated using a single sequencing platform. Both class I and class II loci were covered by HLA typing, at four-digit resolution. Typing coverage varied by locus: roughly 620-630 donors for A, B, C, DRB1 and DQB1; roughly 510 for DQA1; about 600 for DPA1; 450 to 480 for DPB1. A handful of DR-DQ haplotypes were handled as single units for association and clustering because linkage in the cohort was strong. On average, over 200,000 unique TCR beta nucleotide sequences were sequenced per donor among 398 genotyped donors of the cohort, with 15% to 20% of those sequences being non-productive. Summary of the overall study and its limitations: The sequencing pipeline was judged likely to have produced a cluster of highly shared sequence variants as a technical artifact. The authors suggested that the approach could potentially be extended to other disease states and immunological phenotypes. At a false discovery rate of 0.05, a later analysis linked around 15,000 TCR beta sequences to specific HLA alleles. A further reported finding was that TCR beta sequences accurately predicted the HLA-A and HLA-B alleles for most subjects in the first cohort. Because counts were too low, some 16 rarely observed V segments, including chromosome 9 orphons, were excluded from the earlier analysis of several hundred of the donors. Because some donors lacked HLA typing at each locus, the association tests relied only on the typed subset. The classifier was reported to diagnose cytomegalovirus status with high specificity and sensitivity in both the original cohort and the validation cohort. In an earlier analysis of around 600 of the donors, most TCR beta V segments appeared in productive rearrangements about 90% or about 30% of the time, broadly matching IMGT annotations. Three of the identified cytomegalovirus-associated TCR beta chains were confirmed in vitro to be specific for cytomegalovirus antigens. V-gene and J-gene trimming of TCR beta chains was associated with a missense DCLRE1C variant in a later genetic analysis, and the association was replicated in an independent cohort. Some IMGT-functional V segments, including TRBV6-2 and TRBV6-3, could not be distinguished by the 87-base-pair reads and were therefore excluded. Most TCR sequences were observed very rarely across donors, whereas some public TCRs were present in many individuals. When HLA alleles, especially DR and DQ, strongly co-occurred, TCR associations were difficult to assign to individual alleles. Compared with equally common non-associated chains, HLA-associated TCR beta chains in a later analysis were more clonally expanded and had lower generation probabilities. Most CMV-associated TCR beta chains appeared to be HLA-restricted in a later analysis, and the HLA associations seemed to be driven largely by CMV exposure. This cohort had only TCR beta chains sequenced, and the lack of alpha or paired-chain data limited which features could be detected. Sequencing depth was assumed to be roughly uniform across donors in the presence/absence analyses, though that assumption may not hold. A later analysis reported that several top co-occurrence clusters appeared linked to parvovirus B19, influenza, CMV and Epstein-Barr virus. According to a later analysis, TCR association rates differed among HLA loci, with DRB1 alleles showing the most associated TCRs and HLA-C alleles showing the fewest. Immune exposure information for the cohort was limited to CMV serostatus. Compared with the approximately 720-donor mean, donors in an Asian-associated ancestry cluster had fewer N-insertions in productive TCRs, according to a later genetic analysis. Correlated functional status among segregating V segments might be attributable to linkage disequilibrium, but an unknown experimental factor could not be ruled out. A total of about 180 TCR beta chains were listed by the study as associated with cytomegalovirus.

The cohort consisted of 600 or so healthy bone marrow donors. At the time of sampling, every cohort member was nominally healthy, though immune exposures that went unrecorded were likely present. The donor was CMV seronegative and was included in the group of several hundred seronegative cohort members. Every donor gave a peripheral blood sample, and the peripheral blood mononuclear cells from that sample were used for TCR beta sequencing. The Qiagen DNeasy Blood Extraction Kit was used to extract genomic DNA from the blood cell samples. The library was produced with the immunoSEQ multiplex PCR assay. For the multiplex PCR, a mixture combining 60 forward primers for TCR Vbeta segments and 13 reverse primers for TCR Jbeta segments was used. The CDR3 region of rearranged TCR beta genes was amplified from genomic DNA with a multiplex PCR assay. Amplified TCR beta libraries were sequenced as 87-base-pair reads on the Illumina HiSeq System. As for the original processing: A later analysis counted about 80 million unique TCR beta chains across the 600 to 850 repertoires, and some 11 million of these chains were shared by at least two donors. A nearest-neighbor algorithm error-corrected the raw reads and collapsed the reads into unique sequences, merging closely related sequences to remove PCR and sequencing errors. CDR3 sequences were aligned to IMGT reference sequences to assign V, D and J gene segments. For a sequence to be retained, at least a six-nucleotide match to both a V gene segment and a J gene segment was required. Rearrangements were classified as productive when the CDR3 lacked stop codons and remained in frame with V and J, and all other rearrangements were classified as non-productive. Following IMGT convention, CDR3 was defined as the stretch from the second conserved V-encoded cysteine to the conserved J-encoded phenylalanine. Sequences without an unambiguous match to a single V gene segment were excluded from the earlier analysis of 500 to 700 of the donors. An earlier analysis of several hundred of the donors called V segments functional above 56.7% productive rearrangements and segregating when the between-donor standard deviation exceeded 5%. A statistical classification framework was developed to diagnose cytomegalovirus status using the catalog of TCR beta chain sequences. In a later analysis, TCR nucleotide sequences were compared against IMGT/GENE-DB human TR gene sequences so that V and J genes could be assigned. A later analysis assigned CDR3 sequences and most-parsimonious VDJ recombination scenarios with the TCRdist pipeline. In a later analysis, each TCR beta chain was defined by its CDR3 amino acid sequence together with its V-gene family, and reads without a unique V-gene family were excluded. In a later analysis, 550 to 650 highly shared, low-generation-probability nucleotide sequences were removed to address suspected cross-contamination and a sequencing artifact. A later analysis calculated a clonal expansion index for each public chain from normalized within-repertoire ranks of inferred template counts. A later analysis computed generation probabilities with a VDJ recombination model fitted to out-of-frame rearrangements, and checked the results against IGoR. In a later analysis, hypergeometric tests were used to score TCR-TCR, TCR-HLA and TCR-CMV co-occurrence, with a repertoire-size bias correction applied to TCR pairs. False discovery rates were estimated in a later analysis by permuting HLA or CMV assignments 20 times. In a later analysis, co-occurring TCRs were grouped with DBSCAN, and TCRdist sequence similarity was added when clustering was performed within HLA-allele-positive subsets. For co-occurrence clustering, repertoires with fewer than 30,000 or more than 120,000 public chains were excluded, along with a handful of repertoires with anomalous nucleotide sharing. As stored in TCRdb, this immuneACCESS dataset retains in-frame rearrangements with V and J assigned. A fraction of the clones does not appear; measured against another copy, unresolved V genes explain less than half of the discrepancy, and the remainder lacks a known reason. That table is the source of V, J and clone size, and D and trimming were worked out from the DNA. The sample yields about 180,000 clones; 79% were counted once. The ten most abundant clones make up under 0.9% of the sample.

Including the terminal cysteine and phenylalanine, the CDR3 comprises 17 residues. Only CDR3 DNA remains: 51 bases, in frame from the first base. Sequences MNHEY (CDR1) and SMNVEV (CDR2) are obtained from the germline V gene (reference sequence). V lost 3 bases and J lost 4 bases, and the count of bases not matched to a germline gene is 10. Comments on this clone: Its antigen is currently not known. Base qualities were left out, and no much larger clone turns up one base away.

This receptor chain uses TRBV27 and TRBJ2-3, with 10 bases in between that match TRBD2. Sequenced: PBMCs. This receptor was identified in a woman aged 40 to 50 in good health and CMV-seronegative. The DNA sequence reads TGTGCCAGCAGTTTTATCCGTCCTAGCGGGGGCCCAGATACGCAGTATTTT. This yields the protein CASSFIRPSGGPDTQYF.